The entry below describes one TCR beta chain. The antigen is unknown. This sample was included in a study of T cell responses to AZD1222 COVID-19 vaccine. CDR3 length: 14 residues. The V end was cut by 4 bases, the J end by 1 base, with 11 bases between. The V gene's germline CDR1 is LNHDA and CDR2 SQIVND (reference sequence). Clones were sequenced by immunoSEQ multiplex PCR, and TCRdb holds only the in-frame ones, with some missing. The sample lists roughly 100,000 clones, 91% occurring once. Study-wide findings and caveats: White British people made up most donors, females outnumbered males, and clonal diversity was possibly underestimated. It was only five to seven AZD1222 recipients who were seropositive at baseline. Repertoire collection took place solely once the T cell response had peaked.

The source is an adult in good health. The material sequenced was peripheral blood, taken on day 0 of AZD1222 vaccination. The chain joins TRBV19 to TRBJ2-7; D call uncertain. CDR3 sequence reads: CASSRDLVSYEQYF. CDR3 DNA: TGTGCCAGTAGTAGAGATCTAGTGTCCTACGAGCAGTACTTC.